Below, one TCR beta chain is given with its context. The data stem from a study of PD-1 blockade in mismatch repair-deficient tumors. Produced via immunoSEQ multiplex PCR; TCRdb's table is partial and in-frame only. This sample has roughly 84,000 clones, with over 70% found just once. This CDR3 has 15 amino acids. Germline V lookup: CDR1 KGHSH, CDR2 LQKENI. V gave up 3 bases and J gave up 6 bases, with 17 bases separating them. The TCR originated in an adult with mismatch repair-deficient cancer. The specimen was peripheral blood, collected 12 weeks after starting pembrolizumab. The J gene is TRBJ1-1, the V gene TRBV18; tentatively, D is TRBD1 (5 bases). This CDR3 is CASSPTQRGTAEAFF. Written as DNA, the CDR3 is TGTGCCAGCTCACCTACACAGCGGGGCACAGCTGAAGCTTTCTTT.